One sample yielded the 24 T cell receptor beta chains listed below, sequenced in a study of CD8+CD57+ T cells in acquired aplastic anemia. Genomic DNA served as template for TCR beta VDJ and CDR3 profiling. TCRdb reanalysed the reads using MiXCR and keeps one entry per CDR3 protein. Found here are approximately 190,000 distinct CDR3 sequences, approximately 50% of them singletons; the top ten hold over 7.5%. Only patients with CD8+CD57+ cell expansion on flow cytometry were chosen for sequencing. Sequenced sample: sorted CD4+, CD8+, or CD8+CD57+ T cells (not recorded which) from PBMCs. These receptors came from a human donor with aplastic anemia.

At least ten counts were recorded for this clonotype. The chain recombines TRBV5-1 with TRBJ2-5; 10 bases map to TRBD1. This CDR3 spans 15 amino acids. The germline V gene has CDR1 SGHRS and CDR2 YFSETQ. Germline trimming cut 4 bases from V and 1 base from J; bases unmatched to any gene: 4. In DNA, the CDR3 is TGCGCCAGCAGCCGACAGGGGGCAATCCAAGAGACCCAGTACTTC. It translates to CASSRQGAIQETQYF.

Details on this clonotype: At one end, the junction sequence differs from germline, possibly due to a read error. CDR3 bases: TGTGCCACCAGCGGAGAGGGGGCTAGCGACGGCAAAAACATTCAGTGCTTC. Translating it yields CATSGEGASDGKNIQCF. The chain employs TRBV15 and TRBJ2-4; tentatively, D is TRBD1 (7 bases). The CDR3 runs to 17 residues. The germline V gene has CDR1 LNHNV and CDR2 YYDKDF (reference sequence).

The chain is built from TRBV6-4 and TRBJ2-7; tentative D call: TRBD1 (5 bases). Germline values: CDR1 MRHNA, CDR2 SNTAGT. The length of the CDR3 is 14 residues. V was trimmed by 5 bases and J by 0 bases, leaving 11 bases between them. CDR3 protein: CASSPDRTSYEQYF. In DNA form, the CDR3 reads TGTGCCAGCAGTCCCGACAGAACCTCCTACGAGCAGTACTTC.

The table lists this clonotype with many counts. The rearrangement joins TRBV5-4 to TRBJ2-7; perhaps TRBD1 as D (6 bases). V lost 4 bases and J 5 bases, leaving 13 bases between the germline ends. The CDR3 has 13 residues. Germline V lookup: CDR1 SGHNT, CDR2 YYREEE (reference sequence). The CDR3 region is CASSRDRSDEQYF. CDR3 bases: TGTGCCAGCAGCCGCGACAGGTCCGACGAGCAGTACTTC.

For this clonotype: This may be a read error: a much more frequent sequence differs by one nucleotide. The rearrangement joins TRBV12-3 or TRBV12-4 to TRBJ2-6; D gene ambiguous. V dropped 5 bases and J dropped 0 bases, with 11 bases sitting between them. This CDR3 is 16 amino acids long. The CDR3, as DNA: TGTGCCAGCAGTCTTTTCCTTAGCTCTGGGGCCAACGTCCTGACTTTC. Its translation is CASSLFLSSGANVLTF.

The rearrangement uses TRBV4-2 and TRBJ2-7; 14 bases are shared with TRBD2. The V gene's germline CDR1 is LGHNA and CDR2 YNFKEQ. The CDR3 runs 20 residues. V lost 4 bases, J lost 2 bases, and 16 bases stayed unmatched. Here the CDR3 DNA reads TGTGCCAGCAGCCTATACCCCCGAGGGACTAGCGGGAGTAGGGCCTACGAGCAGTACTTC. The encoded protein is CASSLYPRGTSGSRAYEQYF.

This rearrangement joins TRBV6-1 to TRBJ2-1, with a possible D match to TRBD1 (5 bases). Germline values: CDR1 MNHNS, CDR2 SASEGT. Between the trimmed V and J ends, which lost 6 bases and 1 base, there was a span of 13 bases. The CDR3 loop spans 15 amino acids. The CDR3 coding sequence is TGTGCCAGCAGCTTGGAACAGGCGTCCTACAATGAGCAGTTCTTC. Translated: CASSLEQASYNEQFF.

This clonotype has only one observation. V is TRBV19 and J is TRBJ1-1, with a weak D call TRBD1 (5 bases). CDR3 length: 16 residues. CDR1 and CDR2 from the germline V gene are LNHDA and SQIVND (reference sequence). Trimming pared 5 bases from V and 0 bases from J, leaving 16 bases between. This CDR3 is CASSPIAGTVNTEAFF. CDR3 coding DNA: TGTGCCAGTAGTCCGATTGCCGGGACGGTGAACACTGAAGCTTTCTTT.

The chain links TRBV5-1 to TRBJ1-1; D might be TRBD1 (5 bases). The CDR3 extends over 15 amino acids. V was cut by 1 base and J by 5 bases, with 15 bases left in between. CDR1 SGHRS and CDR2 YFSETQ come from the germline V gene. CDR3 loop: CASSLLGEGQTEAFF. The CDR3 DNA reads TGCGCCAGCAGCTTGTTAGGGGAGGGGCAGACTGAAGCTTTCTTT.

This clonotype was observed at least ten times. The junction departs from germline at one end; a sequencing error may be responsible. J is TRBJ2-1 and V is TRBV7-7, with 9 bases matching TRBD1. The CDR3 length is 19 residues. Germline V CDR1 and CDR2: SSHAT, FNYEAQ (reference sequence). CDR3 nucleotides: TGTGCTAGCAGCTTATACCCCCTCATTGTAGGGACAGGGTATGATGAGCAGTTCTTC. It encodes CASSLYPLIVGTGYDEQFF.

The chain couples TRBV7-6 to TRBJ2-7, with no clear D. The length of the CDR3 is 12 residues. Trimming cost V 1 base and J 5 bases, with 6 bases left between them. Germline V gene lookup returns CDR1 SGHVS and CDR2 FNYEAQ. The CDR3 reads CASSLDSHEQYF. The DNA of the CDR3 is TGTGCCAGCAGCTTAGACAGCCACGAGCAGTACTTC.

The CDR3 loop reads CASSVGRSNTGDTQYF. Written as DNA, the CDR3 is TGTGCCAGCAGCGTAGGCAGGTCCAACACCGGGGATACGCAGTATTTT. The V gene is TRBV9, the J gene TRBJ2-3; D gene uncertain. From germline, CDR1 is SGDLS and CDR2 YYNGEE. The CDR3 extends over 16 amino acids. Trimming took off 0 bases at V and 6 bases at J, with 17 bases between the two ends.

This clonotype was counted once. The CDR3 DNA reads TGTGCCAGCAGCGTAGGCAGGGCGGGGAGTTCACCCCTCCACTTT. Protein sequence: CASSVGRAGSSPLHF. This chain uses TRBV9 with TRBJ1-6; tentative D call: TRBD1 (5 bases). CDR1 and CDR2 (germline): SGDLS, YYNGEE. The CDR3 loop spans 15 amino acids. Trimming cost V 0 bases and J 9 bases, with 13 bases left between them. The full variable domain, with the rest looked up from reference TRBV9 and TRBJ1-6, is DSGVTQTPKHLITATGQRVTLRCSPRSGDLSVYWYQQSLDQGLQFLIQYYNGEERAKGNILERFSAQQFPDLHSELNLSSLELGDSALYFCASSVGRAGSSPLHFGNGTRLTVT.

The rearrangement links TRBV25-1 to TRBJ2-2, with no clear D. The V gene lost 7 bases and the J gene lost 2 bases, with 11 bases spanning the gap. The CDR3 runs 14 residues. Germline loops: CDR1 MGHDK, CDR2 SYGVNS. CDR3 protein: CASTPGANTGELFF. The CDR3 DNA reads TGTGCCAGCACCCCCGGCGCTAACACCGGGGAGCTGTTTTTT.

This clonotype was seen a handful of times. A much larger clone differs by one base, so this may be a read error. The chain recombines TRBV15 with TRBJ1-2; 10 nucleotides align to TRBD1. In germline, CDR1 is LNHNV, CDR2 YYDKDF (reference sequence). Germline trimming cut 5 bases from V and 8 bases from J; bases unmatched to any gene: 5. The CDR3 is made up of 13 amino acids. In nucleotides, the CDR3 is TGTGCCACCAGCGAGGGGACAGGGGCAGGCTACACCTTC. It yields the protein CATSEGTGAGYTF. Based on the CDR3 plus reference TRBV15 and TRBJ1-2, the full variable domain is DAMVIQNPRYQVTQFGKPVTLSCSQTLNHNVMYWYQQKSSQAPKLLFHYYDKDFNNEADTPDNFQSRRPNTSFCFLDIRSPGLGDTAMYLCATSEGTGAGYTFGSGTRLTVV.

The DNA for the CDR3 is TGTGCCAGCACCGAGGGGGGTGGAAACACCATATATTTT. It specifies CASTEGGGNTIYF. This rearrangement joins TRBV6-1 to TRBJ1-3; a possible D gene is TRBD1 (6 bases). Per the germline V gene, CDR1 is MNHNS and CDR2 is SASEGT. With 7 bases removed from V and 3 bases from J, the gap between germline ends came to 10 bases. The CDR3 has 13 amino acids.

This chain joins TRBV20-1 and TRBJ2-7, with D perhaps TRBD2 (6 bases). V dropped 1 base and J dropped 5 bases, with 9 bases sitting between them. In germline, CDR1 is DFQATT, CDR2 SNEGSKA (reference sequence). This CDR3 comprises 12 residues. The CDR3 loop is CSARGRGDEQYF. The CDR3 DNA is TGCAGTGCTAGAGGGAGGGGTGACGAGCAGTACTTC.

The chain couples TRBV29-1 to TRBJ2-5; the D call may be TRBD1 or TRBD2 (6 bases each). Germline lookup yields CDR1 SQVTM and CDR2 ANQGSEA. V lost 4 bases to trimming and J lost 0 bases, with 12 bases between them. CDR3 length: 14 residues. CDR3 loop: CSVVGGLYQETQYF. The CDR3 DNA reads as TGCAGCGTTGTAGGGGGGTTGTACCAAGAGACCCAGTACTTC.

V and J are TRBV5-1 and TRBJ1-1; no clear D. The CDR3 runs to 15 residues. From germline, CDR1 is SGHRS and CDR2 YFSETQ. Trimming pared 4 bases from V and 0 bases from J, leaving 13 bases between. In nucleotides, the CDR3 is TGCGCCAGCAGCACCAACGCCGGGATGAACACTGAAGCTTTCTTT. This translates into CASSTNAGMNTEAFF.

The sample holds a few counts of this clonotype. The rearrangement links TRBV7-2 to TRBJ2-7, with 14 positions matching TRBD2. Germline CDR1 is SGHTA and CDR2 is FQGNSA. Trimming took 6 bases from V and 3 from J; bases not matched to a gene: 7. CDR3 length: 16 amino acids. In DNA form, the CDR3 reads TGTGCCAGCAGGTCGTCCGGGACTAGCGGGAGCTACGAGCAGTACTTC. Amino acid sequence: CASRSSGTSGSYEQYF.

Points on this clonotype: A much bigger clone sits one base away, suggesting this may be a read error. The CDR3: CASSLGQGKNRF. CDR3 DNA sequence: TGCGCCAGCAGCTTGGGACAGGGTAAGAACCGCTTC. The J gene is TRBJ1-2, the V gene TRBV5-1; 7 bases map to TRBD1. This CDR3 region has 12 residues. The V gene's germline CDR1 is SGHRS and CDR2 YFSETQ.

The table lists this clonotype with many counts. The chain carries TRBV10-3 and TRBJ2-7; TRBD2 matches at 8 bases. After removal of 5 bases from V and 2 bases from J, the junction contained 5 bases not matched to a gene. Per the germline V gene, CDR1 is ENHRY and CDR2 is SYGVKD. CDR3 length: 14 amino acids. CDR3 nucleotide sequence: TGTGCCATCAGTCACGGGGGGGGCCCCTACGAGCAGTACTTC. This translates into CAISHGGGPYEQYF.

This clonotype was seen many times. J is TRBJ2-7 and V is TRBV9; tentatively, D is TRBD1 or TRBD2 (5 bases each). The germline CDR1 and CDR2 sequences are SGDLS and YYNGEE. The CDR3 covers 15 residues. V was pared by 3 bases and J by 3 bases, with 16 bases between. CDR3 coding DNA: TGTGCCAGCAGCGCAGCTGTGGGGGTCCACTACGAGCAGTACTTC. It yields the protein CASSAAVGVHYEQYF.

The chain is built from TRBV10-2 and TRBJ2-7; D perhaps matches TRBD2 (7 bases). CDR3 length: 14 amino acids. The V gene lost 6 bases and the J gene lost 7 bases, with 19 bases spanning the gap. Germline V gene data show CDR1 as WSHSY and CDR2 as SAAADI. CDR3 loop: CASRRGGTTSEQYF. In DNA, the CDR3 is TGCGCCAGCAGGAGGGGGGGAACTACGAGTGAGCAGTACTTC.